This is a list of T cell receptor beta chains from one sample in a study of blood T cell repertoires in COVID-19. TCRdb's table, derived via immunoSEQ multiplex PCR, lists solely in-frame clones and lacks some. The sample carries approximately 160,000 clones, about 80% recorded once. Sequenced sample: peripheral blood. The receptors stem from a man aged 55 to 70 with acute or convalescent COVID-19. The CDR3 runs from the conserved cysteine through the conserved F or W. The D gene is left open where the match is weak. Expanded clones are given a class, and other clones once, few, many or no size at all.

- | - | TRBJ1-2 | TRBV2 | TGTGCCAGCAGTGCGACAGTATACAACTATGGCTACACCTTC | CASSATVYNYGYTF
TRBD1 | once | TRBJ2-1 | TRBV4-3 | TGCGCCAGCAGCCAAGATAGACAGGGAAGGAATGAGCAGTTCTTC | CASSQDRQGRNEQFF
TRBD2 | - | TRBJ2-1 | TRBV30 | TGTGCCTGGAGACGGGGACTAGTGGCAATTGAGCAGTTCTTC | CAWRRGLVAIEQFF
TRBD1 | - | TRBJ1-6 | TRBV12-5 | TGTGCTAGTGGTTTGGTTGACAGGGCGAATTCACCCCTCCACTTT | CASGLVDRANSPLHF
TRBD1 | - | TRBJ1-1 | TRBV7-8 | TGTGCCAGCAGCTTAGGACAGGGGAAGGATGAAGCTTTCTTT | CASSLGQGKDEAFF
- | - | TRBJ2-3 | TRBV7-3 | TGTGCCAGCAGCCTCATGGGGGGACCCAACCCAGATACGCAGTATTTT | CASSLMGGPNPDTQYF
- | few | TRBJ2-3 | TRBV3-1/TRBV3-2 | TGTGCCAGCAGCCAAGGTTGGCAGGGCACAGATACGCAGTATTTT | CASSQGWQGTDTQYF
TRBD2 | - | TRBJ2-1 | TRBV6-6 | TGTGCCAGCAGTTTAGCGGGGGGGAGCTCCTACAATGAGCAGTTCTTC | CASSLAGGSSYNEQFF
- | - | TRBJ1-2 | TRBV30 | TGTGCCTGGAGTGGCGGTGGTACCGCCTTC | CAWSGGGTAF
TRBD1 | - | TRBJ2-7 | TRBV19 | TGTGCCAGTAGTCCCGGGACAGGGAGATCCTACGAGCAGTACTTC | CASSPGTGRSYEQYF
- | - | TRBJ2-2 | TRBV5-5 | TGTGCCAGCAGTTTTCAGGGTAACGCCGGGGAGCTGTTTTTT | CASSFQGNAGELFF
- | - | TRBJ1-1 | TRBV29-1 | TGCAGCGTTGAGACAGGCTTCCTTCTCCTTAACACTGAAGCTTTCTTT | CSVETGFLLLNTEAFF
TRBD2 | few | TRBJ2-2 | TRBV5-4 | TGTGCCAGCAGCTCACTAGCGGGGGGTGACACCGGGGAGCTGTTTTTT | CASSSLAGGDTGELFF
- | - | TRBJ1-5 | TRBV30 | TGTGCCTGGAGTAGGACAGTGGGCAATCAGCCCCAGCATTTT | CAWSRTVGNQPQHF
TRBD1 | - | TRBJ1-2 | TRBV6-1 | TGTGCCAGCAGTGAAATCGGGACAGGGGAGGTTGGCTACACCTTC | CASSEIGTGEVGYTF
- | - | TRBJ1-2 | TRBV4-3 | TGCGCCAGCAGCCAAGATTCCGGTTCCTATGGCTACACCTTC | CASSQDSGSYGYTF
TRBD1 | - | TRBJ1-1 | TRBV9 | TGTGCCAGCGACCGGACAGGATCGAACACTGAAGCTTTCTTT | CASDRTGSNTEAFF
- | - | TRBJ2-5 | TRBV4-1 | TGCGCCAGCAGCCCTCCTGGGGGCAGACAAGAGACCCAGTACTTC | CASSPPGGRQETQYF
- | - | TRBJ2-2 | TRBV29-1 | TGCAGCGTTGACAGGGGCGTAACCGGGGAGCTGTTTTTT | CSVDRGVTGELFF
TRBD1 | - | TRBJ2-6 | TRBV12-5 | TGTGCTAGTGGCTTGCTCCTCGAGGGACAGATCTCTGGGGCCAACGTCCTGACTTTC | CASGLLLEGQISGANVLTF
TRBD1 | - | TRBJ1-6 | TRBV6-1 | TGTGCCAGCAGTGAGGACAGGGGTAGGTCACCCCTCCACTTT | CASSEDRGRSPLHF
TRBD1 | - | TRBJ2-6 | TRBV29-1 | TGCAGCGTTGAAGCGCAGGGGGCGGGTTCTGGGGCCAACGTCCTGACTTTC | CSVEAQGAGSGANVLTF
- | - | TRBJ1-1 | TRBV6-1 | TGTGCCAGCAGTGAAGAGGTATTGGCGGGAACTGAAGCTTTCTTT | CASSEEVLAGTEAFF
TRBD1 | once | TRBJ1-5 | TRBV19 | TGTGCCAGCCATTACGGACAGGGGGGACCTAGCAATCAGCCCCAGCATTTT | CASHYGQGGPSNQPQHF
- | - | TRBJ2-7 | TRBV4-3 | TGCGCCAGCAGCCAAGCTTCATATAACAGGGACGAGCAGTACTTC | CASSQASYNRDEQYF
TRBD1 | - | TRBJ1-2 | TRBV5-4 | TGTGCCAGCAGCCCGGGACAGGAGACCTATGGCTACACCTTC | CASSPGQETYGYTF
- | - | TRBJ2-3 | TRBV4-1 | TGCGCCAGCAGCCGGAGACTGATAGGTCAAGATACGCAGTATTTT | CASSRRLIGQDTQYF
- | - | TRBJ1-2 | TRBV24-1 | TGTGCCACCAGTGATATCGACAGCGAAGGTGTCTATGGCTACACCTTC | CATSDIDSEGVYGYTF
- | few | TRBJ2-7 | TRBV6-5 | TGTGCCAGCAGTTACGGACAGTTGTACGAGCAGTACTTC | CASSYGQLYEQYF
TRBD2 | - | TRBJ2-3 | TRBV2 | TGTGCCAGCAGTCCCCTGGGGGGACTAGCGGGGGGGGAAGATACGCAGTATTTT | CASSPLGGLAGGEDTQYF
TRBD2 | - | TRBJ2-5 | TRBV5-4 | TGTGCCAGCAGCTTGGGGACTAGCGGGGGGGAGACCCAGTACTTC | CASSLGTSGGETQYF
TRBD1 | few | TRBJ1-2 | TRBV7-8 | TGTGCCAGCAGCACCCGACAGGGTAACTATGGCTACACCTTC | CASSTRQGNYGYTF
- | few | TRBJ2-3 | TRBV14 | TGTGCCAGCAGCTATGGAGGCTTAGACGATACGCAGTATTTT | CASSYGGLDDTQYF
TRBD1 | - | TRBJ2-7 | TRBV7-2 | TGTGCCAGCAACCGCGGGGGTGGGGACAGGGCTGGCGAGCAGTACTTC | CASNRGGGDRAGEQYF
- | - | TRBJ1-3 | TRBV5-1 | TGCGCCAGCAGCTTACAGGGTGACTCTGGAAACACCATATATTTT | CASSLQGDSGNTIYF
- | - | TRBJ1-5 | TRBV7-2 | TGTGCCAGCAGCTTAGGGGAGGTCTATCAGCCCCAGCATTTT | CASSLGEVYQPQHF
TRBD1 | - | TRBJ2-1 | TRBV5-6 | TGTGCCAGCAGTCAAACCGGGACAGCGACCAATGAGCAGTTCTTC | CASSQTGTATNEQFF
- | few | TRBJ1-6 | TRBV10-2 | TGCGCCAGCAGTGAGTCACGGGGGTTGTGGGTGAATTCACCCCTCCACTTT | CASSESRGLWVNSPLHF
- | few | TRBJ2-7 | TRBV3-1/TRBV3-2 | TGTGCCAGCAGCCAAGGTCAGGTCGTGGCATCCTACGAGCAGTACTTC | CASSQGQVVASYEQYF
TRBD1 | - | TRBJ2-1 | TRBV24-1 | TGTGCCACCAGTGATTTGGGGGACAGGTATGTCTATGAGCAGTTCTTC | CATSDLGDRYVYEQFF
- | once | TRBJ1-1 | TRBV2 | TGTGCCAGCAAGCCGGGTAACACTGAAGCTTTCTTT | CASKPGNTEAFF
TRBD1 | - | TRBJ1-1 | TRBV9 | TGTGCCAGCAGCGCCGACTTAGACAGGGTGAACACTGAAGCTTTCTTT | CASSADLDRVNTEAFF
- | - | TRBJ1-1 | TRBV7-2 | TGTGCCAGCAGCTTACCCGTGAACACTGAAGCTTTCTTT | CASSLPVNTEAFF
TRBD2 | - | TRBJ2-1 | TRBV29-1 | TGCAGCGTCCAAACTAGCGGTGATGAGCAGTTCTTC | CSVQTSGDEQFF
- | - | TRBJ2-5 | TRBV28 | TGTGCCAGCAGTCCGCCCTTAAAAGGGGCCCAAGAGACCCAGTACTTC | CASSPPLKGAQETQYF
TRBD1 | - | TRBJ1-1 | TRBV5-4 | TGTGCCAGCAGGGATGGGACAGGGTTTACTGAAGCTTTCTTT | CASRDGTGFTEAFF
TRBD1 | few | TRBJ1-2 | TRBV14 | TGTGCCAGCAGCGCCCAACAGGGGCCTCGGGGAGGCTACACCTTC | CASSAQQGPRGGYTF
- | once | TRBJ1-5 | TRBV4-1 | TGCGCCAGCAGCCAAGGGGGCCGGCAGCCCCAGCATTTT | CASSQGGRQPQHF
TRBD1 | - | TRBJ1-2 | TRBV6-1 | TGTGCCAGCAGTGAAGCGGGAGCGACAGGGACCTATGGCTACACCTTC | CASSEAGATGTYGYTF
TRBD2 | once | TRBJ2-1 | TRBV29-1 | TGCAGCGTTATTCGGTTTGCGGGGGTCTACAATGAGCAGTTCTTC | CSVIRFAGVYNEQFF
TRBD2 | - | TRBJ2-2 | TRBV7-3 | TGTGCCAGCAGCTTAACGCGGACTAGCGGGGGGCCAACCGGGGAGCTGTTTTTT | CASSLTRTSGGPTGELFF
TRBD1 | - | TRBJ1-1 | TRBV6-5 | TGTGCCAGCAGCAAGGACAGGGGGACTTTCTTT | CASSKDRGTFF
- | - | TRBJ2-1 | TRBV19 | TGTGCCAGTAGCCCAGGGTCCGTAGATGAGCAGTTCTTC | CASSPGSVDEQFF
- | - | TRBJ1-4 | TRBV2 | TGTGCCAGCAGTGACTATGGGGCTGGGACTAATGAAAAACTGTTTTTT | CASSDYGAGTNEKLFF
TRBD1 | - | TRBJ2-2 | TRBV6-5 | TGTGCCAGCACGGCGCACGAGGGGGCGAACGGGGAGCTGTTTTTT | CASTAHEGANGELFF